This TCR beta chain was found in a study of blood T cell repertoires in COVID-19. Study overall: Both acute and convalescent COVID-19 samples were obtained from the United States, Italy and Spain. Sources were T cells, B-cell-depleted T cells, or PBMCs; the material itself was cDNA or gDNA.

CDR3 length: 16 residues. Germline V gene sequence: CDR1 SGHNT, CDR2 YENEEA. V dropped 2 bases and J dropped 2 bases, with 13 bases sitting between them. Methods used by the authors: Amplifying reference gene primers gave estimates of nucleated cell counts. Here immunoSEQ multiplex PCR was the method, and the copy in TCRdb shows in-frame clones only, minus some. That table gives V, J and clone size, and the DNA gave D and trimming. Of about 91,000 clones in the sample, about four fifths are singletons; the top ten hold more than 5.5%. This chain uses TRBV11-3 with TRBJ1-5, with D possibly TRBD1 on 6 matching bases. What was sequenced was peripheral blood. This clonotype was sampled from a man aged 45-60 years with active or convalescent COVID-19. CDR3 bases: TGTGCCAGCAGCTTACCGGCAGGGGATGGCAATCAGCCCCAGCATTTT. It specifies CASSLPAGDGNQPQHF. The whole variable domain, remainder taken from reference TRBV11-3 and TRBJ1-5, is EAGVVQSPRYKIIEKKQPVAFWCNPISGHNTLYWYLQNLGQGPELLIRYENEEAVDDSQLPKDRFSAERLKGVDSTLKIQPAELGDSAVYLCASSLPAGDGNQPQHFGDGTRLSIL.